This is a list of T cell receptor beta chains from one sample in a study of blood T cell repertoires in COVID-19. Clones were sequenced by immunoSEQ multiplex PCR, and TCRdb holds only the in-frame ones, with some missing. The sample yields 250,000 or so clones, roughly 84% seen once. Sequencing input: PBMCs or T cells enriched from blood (not recorded which). The receptor set was obtained from a woman between 50 and 59 years old who had been exposed to COVID-19. The CDR3 runs from the conserved cysteine through the conserved F or W.

j_call,v_call,cdr3_aa
TRBJ2-1,TRBV5-6,CASSFPGQGRSFTYNEQFF
TRBJ2-2,TRBV29-1,CSGSGTLSGELFF
TRBJ1-2,TRBV7-2,CASSLGGGVNNGYTF
TRBJ1-1,TRBV11-2,CASSFFVQANTEAFF
TRBJ1-1,TRBV5-4,CASSLDQRANTEAFF
TRBJ1-1,TRBV30,CAWKKGAGVRQMSDTEAFF
TRBJ2-6,TRBV4-1,CASSQVWDSHSGANVLTF
TRBJ2-7,TRBV11-2,CASSFRWGGGYEQYF
TRBJ2-1,TRBV19,CASSIGGGVNEQFF
TRBJ1-1,TRBV28,CASRLTGIAEAFF
TRBJ2-1,TRBV5-1,CASSFRQGAYNEQFF
TRBJ1-5,TRBV5-6,CASTLGTVSNQPQHF
TRBJ2-7,TRBV7-9,CASSRRTGEQYF
TRBJ2-7,TRBV27,CASSLRYSSYEQYF
TRBJ1-2,TRBV5-6,CASSDSNYGYTF
TRBJ2-7,TRBV21-1,CASSKVPKGLTYGEQYF
TRBJ2-3,TRBV7-2,CASSSNGGDTQYF
TRBJ1-6,TRBV5-4,CASSPRVRDSPLHF
TRBJ2-1,TRBV3-1/TRBV3-2,CASSPGGARSYNEQFF
TRBJ1-6,TRBV19,CASSWGQANSPLHF
TRBJ1-2,TRBV6-5,CASSLREGYGYTF
TRBJ1-1,TRBV7-2,CASSLKAVNTEAFF
TRBJ2-1,TRBV19,CATRGRGNEQFF
TRBJ2-5,TRBV13,CASSLGLGTQETQYF
TRBJ2-7,TRBV14,CASSLAHGQGSYEQYF
TRBJ2-3,TRBV7-2,CASSFGGTDTQYF
TRBJ1-1,TRBV7-3,CASSLTTGTGNTEAFF
TRBJ2-7,TRBV30,CAWTPSEGTYEQYF
TRBJ2-7,TRBV5-1,CASSLADSHEQYF
TRBJ2-5,TRBV5-1,CASSAARRYQETQYF
TRBJ1-2,TRBV2,CASSERFRGRNGYTF
TRBJ1-5,TRBV4-1,CASSQDRDSISNQPQHF
TRBJ2-5,TRBV6-1,CASSVGGSGGARETQYF
TRBJ1-1,TRBV28,CASGEQGAEAFF
TRBJ1-2,TRBV9,CASSPRGGTDYGYTF
TRBJ2-7,TRBV30,CAWSEPGQGYEQYF
TRBJ2-5,TRBV5-4,CASSLSSGGPETQYF
TRBJ1-2,TRBV5-1,CASSLSGSLNYGYTF
TRBJ2-1,TRBV7-3,CASSSGLQGDEQFF
TRBJ1-2,TRBV5-5,CASSLGGGANYGYTF
TRBJ1-4,TRBV7-2,CASSIGGTNEKLFF
TRBJ2-1,TRBV25-1,CASSDRALAGGRDEQFF
TRBJ2-5,TRBV12-3/TRBV12-4,CASSSRSIPQYF
TRBJ1-4,TRBV5-6,CASSLQTRTAITNEKLFF
TRBJ1-5,TRBV5-1,CASSLGTTGGQPQHF
TRBJ1-1,TRBV4-3,CASSQDWGTGTNTEAFF
TRBJ2-2,TRBV6-2/TRBV6-3,CASSSEGGELFF
TRBJ1-1,TRBV12-3/TRBV12-4,CAWGRAPEAFF
TRBJ2-1,TRBV7-2,CASSSPTGLQGYNEQFF
TRBJ2-2,TRBV30,CAWSIEAARRPGELFF